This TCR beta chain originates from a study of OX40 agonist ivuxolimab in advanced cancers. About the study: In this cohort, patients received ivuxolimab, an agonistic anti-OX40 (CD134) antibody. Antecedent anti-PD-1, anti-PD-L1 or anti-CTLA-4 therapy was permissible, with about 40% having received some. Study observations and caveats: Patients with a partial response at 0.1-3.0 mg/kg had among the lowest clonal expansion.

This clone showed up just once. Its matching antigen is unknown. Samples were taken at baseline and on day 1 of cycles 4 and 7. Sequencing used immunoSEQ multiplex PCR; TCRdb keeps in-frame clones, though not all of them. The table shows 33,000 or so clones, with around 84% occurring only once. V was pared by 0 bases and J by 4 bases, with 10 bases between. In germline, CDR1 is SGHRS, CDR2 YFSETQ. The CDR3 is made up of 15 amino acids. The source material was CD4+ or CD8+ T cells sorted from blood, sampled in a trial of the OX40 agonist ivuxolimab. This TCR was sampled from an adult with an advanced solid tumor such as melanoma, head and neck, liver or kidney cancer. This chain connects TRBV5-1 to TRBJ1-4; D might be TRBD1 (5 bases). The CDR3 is CASSLGDSFNEKLFF. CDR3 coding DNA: TGCGCCAGCAGCTTGGGGGACTCCTTTAATGAAAAACTGTTTTTT.